These 14 T cell receptor beta chains were sequenced from one sample in a study of T cell responses to AZD1222 COVID-19 vaccine. Produced via immunoSEQ multiplex PCR; TCRdb's table is partial and in-frame only. Found here are some 140,000 clones, roughly 87% of them singletons; the top ten hold 5% to 7%. Material: peripheral blood, obtained 28 days after the second AZD1222 dose. Receptor source: an adult who received the AZD1222 COVID-19 vaccine.

The gene calls are TRBV19 and TRBJ1-4; D may be TRBD1 (6 bases). Germline V gene data show CDR1 as LNHDA and CDR2 as SQIVND (reference sequence). The CDR3 extends over 15 amino acids. V lost 7 bases, J lost 7 bases, and 19 bases lay in between. CDR3 DNA sequence: TGTGCCAGTACCCTTCGGGGCAGGGGCGGTGAAAAACTGTTTTTT. Translated, it gives CASTLRGRGGEKLFF.

V and J are TRBV14 and TRBJ1-6, with 8 bases that match TRBD1. Germline assignment: CDR1 SGHDN and CDR2 FVKESK. The length of the CDR3 is 15 residues. V was pared by 4 bases and J by 7 bases, with 6 bases of the junction left unmatched. CDR3 amino acids: CASSPRTGFNSPLHF. The CDR3 nucleotides read TGTGCCAGCAGCCCGCGGACAGGGTTCAATTCACCCCTCCACTTT.

The genes are TRBV18 and TRBJ2-1; no definite D call. Germline CDR1 is KGHSH and CDR2 is LQKENI. The CDR3 covers 15 residues. Trimming pared 0 bases from V and 0 bases from J, leaving 6 bases between. The CDR3 reads CASSPPASSYNEQFF. DNA for the CDR3: TGTGCCAGCTCACCACCGGCGAGCTCCTACAATGAGCAGTTCTTC.

This clone qualifies as medium-sized. This chain uses TRBV10-1 with TRBJ1-5, with D maybe TRBD1 (5 bases). With 0 bases removed from V and 0 bases from J, the gap between germline ends came to 9 bases. The CDR3 consists of 16 residues. Germline assignment: CDR1 WNHNN and CDR2 SYGVQD (reference sequence). The CDR3 DNA is TGCGCCAGCAGTGAGTCCCGGGGCCGTAGCAATCAGCCCCAGCATTTT. Protein product: CASSESRGRSNQPQHF.

The chain uses TRBV10-3 and TRBJ1-5, with D possibly matching TRBD1 (5 bases). Germline CDR1 is ENHRY and CDR2 is SYGVKD. The CDR3 consists of 13 residues. The V end lost 7 bases, the J end lost 6 bases, and 13 bases lay between the germline ends. CDR3 DNA: TGTGCCATCACCCCCGGTCAGGGTCAGCCCCAGCATTTT. Translation gives CAITPGQGQPQHF.

The gene calls are TRBV5-6 and TRBJ2-3; weak D call: TRBD2 (5 bases). The germline V gene has CDR1 SGHDT and CDR2 YYEEEE. V was cut by 5 bases and J by 0 bases, with 13 bases left in between. This CDR3 is 15 amino acids long. CDR3 DNA sequence: TGTGCCAGCAGTCTCCGGGATACTAGCACAGATACGCAGTATTTT. This translates into CASSLRDTSTDTQYF.

The chain combines TRBV7-2 with TRBJ2-7; tentative D call: TRBD1 (5 bases). The CDR3 length is 12 residues. V was cut by 2 bases and J by 4 bases, with 6 bases left in between. The germline V gene has CDR1 SGHTA and CDR2 FQGNSA. The CDR3 coding sequence is TGTGCCAGCAGCTTAAGGGGATACGAGCAGTACTTC. Encoded protein: CASSLRGYEQYF.

As DNA, the CDR3 is TGCGCCAGCAGCTTGGTGCCAGCGGGGGGCCTCAGCACAGATACGCAGTATTTT. Its protein product is CASSLVPAGGLSTDTQYF. This chain links TRBV5-1 with TRBJ2-3; 9 nucleotides match TRBD2. The ends lost 0 bases at V and 0 bases at J; junction bases unmatched: 8. The CDR3 loop spans 18 amino acids. Germline CDR1 is SGHRS and CDR2 is YFSETQ.

This clone was seen more than once but under ten times. The rearrangement links TRBV4-1 to TRBJ2-7, with a weak D call TRBD1 (7 bases). V was pared by 4 bases and J by 0 bases, with 16 bases between. CDR3 length: 16 residues. Per the germline V gene, CDR1 is MGHRA and CDR2 is YSYEKL. This chain's CDR3 is CASSRGMPGGSYEQYF. As DNA, the CDR3 is TGCGCCAGCAGCCGCGGGATGCCAGGGGGCTCCTACGAGCAGTACTTC.

The chain carries TRBV2 and TRBJ1-5; no firm D call. This CDR3 is built from 14 residues. Germline values: CDR1 SNHLY, CDR2 FYNNEI. Deletions cut 2 bases from V and 4 bases from J, with 9 bases between. The DNA of the CDR3 is TGTGCCAGCAGTGAACAATCTCCGAATCAGCCCCAGCATTTT. Translated: CASSEQSPNQPQHF.

CDR3 DNA sequence: TGCAGTGCTAGTGGCCAGCGGGGCCAAGAGACCCAGTACTTC. This codes for CSASGQRGQETQYF. The V call is TRBV20-1, the J call TRBJ2-5; 7 nucleotides line up with TRBD2. CDR1 DFQATT and CDR2 SNEGSKA come from the germline V gene (reference sequence). CDR3 length: 14 amino acids. V shed 3 bases and J 1 base; nucleotides not matched to a gene: 5.

The rearrangement joins TRBV7-6 to TRBJ1-4; TRBD1 matches 9 bases. Looked up from germline, CDR1 is SGHVS and CDR2 is FNYEAQ. The CDR3 consists of 18 residues. V was clipped by 2 bases and J by 7 bases; unmatched bases: 14. This CDR3 reads CASSLTHRGQGSGEKLFF. CDR3 nucleotides: TGTGCCAGCAGCTTAACACACAGGGGGCAGGGGTCGGGTGAAAAACTGTTTTTT.

This chain joins TRBV6-5 and TRBJ1-2; no clear D gene. Germline CDR1 is MNHEY and CDR2 is SVGAGI. The germline V and J ends were trimmed by 8 bases and 6 bases, with 19 bases remaining between them. The CDR3 sequence is 14 residues long. The CDR3 DNA reads TGTGCCAGCTGCCCAATGACTATACCGAATGGCTACACCTTC. It translates to CASCPMTIPNGYTF.

In DNA, the CDR3 is TGTGCCAGCAGCTCGCTGAACAGGTTGGGGGAAAAACTGTTTTTT. Translation gives CASSSLNRLGEKLFF. V and J are TRBV5-6 and TRBJ1-4; weak D call: TRBD1 (5 bases). Germline V gives CDR1 SGHDT, CDR2 YYEEEE. Trimming stripped 3 bases from V and 8 bases from J, with 17 bases between. CDR3 size: 15 residues.